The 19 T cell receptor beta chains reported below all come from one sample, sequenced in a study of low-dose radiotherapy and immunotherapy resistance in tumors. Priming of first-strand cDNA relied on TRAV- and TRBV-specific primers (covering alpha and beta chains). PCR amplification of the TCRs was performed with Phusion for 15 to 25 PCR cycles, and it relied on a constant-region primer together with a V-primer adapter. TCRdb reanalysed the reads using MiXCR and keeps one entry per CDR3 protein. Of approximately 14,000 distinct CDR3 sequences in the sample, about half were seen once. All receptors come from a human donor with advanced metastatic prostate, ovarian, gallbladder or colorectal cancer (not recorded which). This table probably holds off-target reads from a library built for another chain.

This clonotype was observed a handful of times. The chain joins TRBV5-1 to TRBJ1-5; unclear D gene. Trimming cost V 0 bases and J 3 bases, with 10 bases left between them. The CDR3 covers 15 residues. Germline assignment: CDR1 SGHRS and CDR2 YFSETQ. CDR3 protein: CASSLDGQNNQPQHF. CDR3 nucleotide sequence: TGCGCCAGCAGCTTGGATGGGCAGAACAATCAGCCCCAGCATTTT.

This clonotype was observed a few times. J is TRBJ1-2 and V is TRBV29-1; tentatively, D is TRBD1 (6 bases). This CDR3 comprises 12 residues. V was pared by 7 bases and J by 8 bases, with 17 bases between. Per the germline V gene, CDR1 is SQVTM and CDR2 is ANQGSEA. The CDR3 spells CSGLVGAGGYTF. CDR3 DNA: TGCAGCGGCCTGGTGGGGGCTGGAGGCTACACCTTC.

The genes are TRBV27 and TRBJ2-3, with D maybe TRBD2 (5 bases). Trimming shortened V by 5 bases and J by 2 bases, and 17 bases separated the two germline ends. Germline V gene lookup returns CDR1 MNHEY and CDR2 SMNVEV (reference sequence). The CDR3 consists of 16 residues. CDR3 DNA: TGTGCCAGCAGTAGCTCTCAGGAGGCGGCCACAGATACGCAGTATTTT. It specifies CASSSSQEAATDTQYF.

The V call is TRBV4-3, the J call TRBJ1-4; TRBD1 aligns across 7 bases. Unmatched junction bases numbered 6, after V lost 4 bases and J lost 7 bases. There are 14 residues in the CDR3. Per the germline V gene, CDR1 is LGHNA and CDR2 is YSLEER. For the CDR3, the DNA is TGCGCCAGCAGCCTCAGGGACAGCACTGAAAAACTGTTTTTT. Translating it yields CASSLRDSTEKLFF.

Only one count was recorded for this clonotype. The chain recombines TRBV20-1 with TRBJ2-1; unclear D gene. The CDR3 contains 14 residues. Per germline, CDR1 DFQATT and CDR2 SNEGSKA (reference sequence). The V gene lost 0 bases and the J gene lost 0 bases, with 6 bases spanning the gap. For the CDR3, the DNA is TGCAGTGCTAGAGAGCGGACCTCCTACAATGAGCAGTTCTTC. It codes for CSARERTSYNEQFF.

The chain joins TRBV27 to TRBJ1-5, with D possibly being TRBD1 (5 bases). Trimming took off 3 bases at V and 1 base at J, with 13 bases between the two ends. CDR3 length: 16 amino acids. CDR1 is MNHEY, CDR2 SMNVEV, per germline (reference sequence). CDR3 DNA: TGTGCCAGCAGTTTCGGGGGGGGAACGAGCAATCAGCCCCAGCATTTT. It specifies CASSFGGGTSNQPQHF.

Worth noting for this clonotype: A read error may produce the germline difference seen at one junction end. CDR3 nucleotide sequence: TGTGCCAGCAGCCCCCCCCGGGAGGTCCGCAATGAGCGGTTCTTC. As protein: CASSPPREVRNERFF. The chain recombines TRBV6-1 with TRBJ2-1; 7 bases fit TRBD2. The CDR3 has 15 amino acids. Germline CDR1 is MNHNS and CDR2 is SASEGT.

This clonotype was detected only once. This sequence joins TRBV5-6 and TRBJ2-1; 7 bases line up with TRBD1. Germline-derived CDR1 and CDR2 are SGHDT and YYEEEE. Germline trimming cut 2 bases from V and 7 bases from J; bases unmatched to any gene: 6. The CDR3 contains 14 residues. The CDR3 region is CASSFLTGWNEQFF. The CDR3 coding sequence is TGTGCCAGCAGCTTCCTGACAGGGTGGAATGAGCAGTTCTTC.

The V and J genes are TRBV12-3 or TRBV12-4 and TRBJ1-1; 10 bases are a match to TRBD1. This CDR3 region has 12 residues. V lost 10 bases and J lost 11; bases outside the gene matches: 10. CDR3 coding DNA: TGTGCCACGGGACAGGGGCCCGAAGCGGCTTTCTTT. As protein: CATGQGPEAAFF.

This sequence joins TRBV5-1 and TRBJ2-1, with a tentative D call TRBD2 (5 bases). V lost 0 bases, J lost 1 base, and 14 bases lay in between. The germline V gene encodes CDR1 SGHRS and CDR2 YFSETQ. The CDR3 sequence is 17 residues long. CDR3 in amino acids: CASSLDGGYASYNEQFF. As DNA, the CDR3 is TGCGCCAGCAGCTTGGATGGCGGGTATGCGTCCTACAATGAGCAGTTCTTC.

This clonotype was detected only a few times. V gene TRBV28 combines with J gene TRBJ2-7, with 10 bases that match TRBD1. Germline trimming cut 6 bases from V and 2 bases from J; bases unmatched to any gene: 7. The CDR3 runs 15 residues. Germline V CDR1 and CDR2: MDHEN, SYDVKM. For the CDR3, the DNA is TGTGCCAGCAGGTCTTTAGGGACAGGGGCCTACGAGCAGTACTTC. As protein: CASRSLGTGAYEQYF. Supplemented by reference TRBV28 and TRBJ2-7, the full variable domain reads DVKVTQSSRYLVKRTGEKVFLECVQDMDHENMFWYRQDPGLGLRLIYFSYDVKMKEKGDIPEGYSVSREKKERFSLILESASTNQTSMYLCASRSLGTGAYEQYFGPGTRLTVT.

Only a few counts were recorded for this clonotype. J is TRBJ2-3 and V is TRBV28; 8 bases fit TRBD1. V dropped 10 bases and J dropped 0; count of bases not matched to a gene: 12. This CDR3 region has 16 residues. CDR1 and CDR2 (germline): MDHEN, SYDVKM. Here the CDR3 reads CATTGGLAFSTDTQYF. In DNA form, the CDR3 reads TGTGCCACCACAGGGGGATTGGCATTTAGCACAGATACGCAGTATTTT.

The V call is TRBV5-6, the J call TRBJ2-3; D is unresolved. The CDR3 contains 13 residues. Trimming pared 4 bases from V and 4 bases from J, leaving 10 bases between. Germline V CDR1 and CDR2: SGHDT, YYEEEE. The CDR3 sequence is CASSSSSPDTQYF. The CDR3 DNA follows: TGTGCCAGCAGCAGCTCGTCCCCAGATACGCAGTATTTT.

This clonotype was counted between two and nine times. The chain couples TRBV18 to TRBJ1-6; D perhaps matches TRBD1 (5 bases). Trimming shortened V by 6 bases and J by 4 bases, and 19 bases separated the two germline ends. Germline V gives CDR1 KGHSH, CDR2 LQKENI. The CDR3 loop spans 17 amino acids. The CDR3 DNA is TGTGCCAGCTCCGAGCAGCCTGGGACGGGATATAATTCACCCCTCCACTTT. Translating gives CASSEQPGTGYNSPLHF.

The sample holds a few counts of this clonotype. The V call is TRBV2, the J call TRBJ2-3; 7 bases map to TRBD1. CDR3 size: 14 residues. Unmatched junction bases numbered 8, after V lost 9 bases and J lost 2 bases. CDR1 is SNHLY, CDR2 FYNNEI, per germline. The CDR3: CARPGQAPTDTQYF. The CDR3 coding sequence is TGTGCCAGACCCGGACAGGCCCCCACAGATACGCAGTATTTT.

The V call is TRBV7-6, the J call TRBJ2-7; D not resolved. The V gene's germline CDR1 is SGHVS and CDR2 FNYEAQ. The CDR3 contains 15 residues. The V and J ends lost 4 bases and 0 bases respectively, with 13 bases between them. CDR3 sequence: CASSSKPRFSYEQYF. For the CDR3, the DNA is TGTGCCAGCAGCTCAAAACCCAGGTTCTCCTACGAGCAGTACTTC.

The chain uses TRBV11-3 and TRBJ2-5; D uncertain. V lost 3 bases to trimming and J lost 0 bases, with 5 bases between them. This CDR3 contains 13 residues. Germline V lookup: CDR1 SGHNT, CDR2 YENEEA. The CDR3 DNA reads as TGTGCCAGCAGCTTCGGCCACCAAGAGACCCAGTACTTC. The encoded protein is CASSFGHQETQYF.

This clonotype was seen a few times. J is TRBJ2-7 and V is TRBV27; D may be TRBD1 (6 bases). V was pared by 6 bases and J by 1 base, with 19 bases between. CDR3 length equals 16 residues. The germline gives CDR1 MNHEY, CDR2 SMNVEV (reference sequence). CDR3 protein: CASSQAPTGNSYEQYF. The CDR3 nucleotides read TGTGCCAGCAGCCAAGCCCCGACAGGTAATTCCTACGAGCAGTACTTC.

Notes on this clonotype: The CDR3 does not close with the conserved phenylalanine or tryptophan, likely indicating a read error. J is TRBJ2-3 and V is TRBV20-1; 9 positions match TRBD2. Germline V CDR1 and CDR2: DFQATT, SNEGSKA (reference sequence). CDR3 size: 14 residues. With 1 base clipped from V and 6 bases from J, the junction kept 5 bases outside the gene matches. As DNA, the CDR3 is TGCAGTGCTAGAGGCGGGAGGGCTGGGGATACGCAGTATGTT. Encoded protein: CSARGGRAGDTQYV.